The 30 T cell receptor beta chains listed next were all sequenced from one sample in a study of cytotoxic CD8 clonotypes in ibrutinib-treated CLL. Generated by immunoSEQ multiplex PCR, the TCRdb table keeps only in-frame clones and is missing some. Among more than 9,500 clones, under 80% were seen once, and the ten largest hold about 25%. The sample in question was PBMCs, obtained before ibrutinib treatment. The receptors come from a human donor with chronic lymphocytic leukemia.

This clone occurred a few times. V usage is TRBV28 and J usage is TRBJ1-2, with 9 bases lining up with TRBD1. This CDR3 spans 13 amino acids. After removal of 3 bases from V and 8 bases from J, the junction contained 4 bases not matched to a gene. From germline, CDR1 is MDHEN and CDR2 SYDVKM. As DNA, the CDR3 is TGTGCCAGCAGTTTTACAGGGGGCGAAGGCTACACCTTC. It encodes CASSFTGGEGYTF.

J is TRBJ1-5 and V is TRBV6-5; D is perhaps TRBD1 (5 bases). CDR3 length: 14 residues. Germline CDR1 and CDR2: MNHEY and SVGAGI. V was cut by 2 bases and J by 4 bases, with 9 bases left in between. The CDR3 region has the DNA TGTGCCAGCAGTTACGGTCAGGGTAATCAGCCCCAGCATTTT. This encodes CASSYGQGNQPQHF.

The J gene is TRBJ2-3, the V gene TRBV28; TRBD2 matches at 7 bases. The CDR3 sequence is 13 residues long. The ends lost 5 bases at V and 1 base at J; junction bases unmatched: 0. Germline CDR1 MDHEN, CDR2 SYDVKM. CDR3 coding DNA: TGTGCCAGCAGTCGGGGGGGCACAGATACGCAGTATTTT. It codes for CASSRGGTDTQYF.

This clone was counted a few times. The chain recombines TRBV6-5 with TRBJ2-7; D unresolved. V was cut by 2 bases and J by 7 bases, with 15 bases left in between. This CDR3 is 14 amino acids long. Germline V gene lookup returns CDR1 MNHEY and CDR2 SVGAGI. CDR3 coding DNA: TGTGCCAGCAGTTACCATGGTCCAGCAAGGGAGCAGTACTTC. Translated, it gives CASSYHGPAREQYF.

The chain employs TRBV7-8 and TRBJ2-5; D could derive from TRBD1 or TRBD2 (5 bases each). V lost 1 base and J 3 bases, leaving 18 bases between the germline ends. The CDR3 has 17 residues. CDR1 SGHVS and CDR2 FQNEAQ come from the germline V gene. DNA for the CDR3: TGTGCCAGCAGCTTAGAATCTATAGGGCTGGGGGAAGAGACCCAGTACTTC. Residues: CASSLESIGLGEETQYF. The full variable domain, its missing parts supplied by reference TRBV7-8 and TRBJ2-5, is GAGVSQSPRYKVAKRGQDVALRCDPISGHVSLFWYQQALGQGPEFLTYFQNEAQLDKSGLPSDRFFAERPEGSVSTLKIQRTQQEDSAVYLCASSLESIGLGEETQYFGPGTRLLVL.

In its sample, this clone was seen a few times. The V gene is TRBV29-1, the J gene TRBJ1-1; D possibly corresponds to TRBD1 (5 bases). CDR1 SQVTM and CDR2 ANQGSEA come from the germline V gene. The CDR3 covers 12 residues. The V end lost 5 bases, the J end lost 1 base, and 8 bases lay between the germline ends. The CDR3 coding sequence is TGCAGCGTTCAAGGGACGAACACTGAAGCTTTCTTT. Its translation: CSVQGTNTEAFF.

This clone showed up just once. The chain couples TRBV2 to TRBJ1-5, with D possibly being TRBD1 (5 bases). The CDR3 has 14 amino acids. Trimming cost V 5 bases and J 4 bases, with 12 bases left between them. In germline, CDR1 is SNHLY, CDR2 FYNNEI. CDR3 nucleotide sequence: TGTGCCAGCAGTACTTTTCGGGGGAATCAGCCCCAGCATTTT. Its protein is CASSTFRGNQPQHF.

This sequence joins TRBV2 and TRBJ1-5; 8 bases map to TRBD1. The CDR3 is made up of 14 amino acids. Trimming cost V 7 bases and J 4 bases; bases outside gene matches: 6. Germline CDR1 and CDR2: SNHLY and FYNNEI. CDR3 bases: TGTGCCAGCACCGCACGACAGGGGAATCAGCCCCAGCATTTT. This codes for CASTARQGNQPQHF.

The DNA for the CDR3 is TGTGCCAGCAGTTCCAGTGATCAGCCCCAGCATTTT. Its translation: CASSSSDQPQHF. The chain joins TRBV28 to TRBJ1-5, with no clear D. The CDR3 extends over 12 amino acids. V was trimmed by 4 bases and J by 5 bases, leaving 6 bases between them. Germline V gene lookup returns CDR1 MDHEN and CDR2 SYDVKM.

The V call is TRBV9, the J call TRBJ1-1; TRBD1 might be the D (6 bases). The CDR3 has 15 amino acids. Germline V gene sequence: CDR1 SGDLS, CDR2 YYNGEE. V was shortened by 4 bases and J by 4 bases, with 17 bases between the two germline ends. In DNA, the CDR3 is TGTGCCAGCAGCTCACAGGGTGGTCTTACCACTGAAGCTTTCTTT. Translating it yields CASSSQGGLTTEAFF.

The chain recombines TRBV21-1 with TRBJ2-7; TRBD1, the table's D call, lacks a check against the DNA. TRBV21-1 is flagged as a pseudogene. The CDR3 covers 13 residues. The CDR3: CASTTGETYEQYF. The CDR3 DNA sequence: TGTGCCAGCACGACAGGGGAAACCTACGAGCAGTACTTC.

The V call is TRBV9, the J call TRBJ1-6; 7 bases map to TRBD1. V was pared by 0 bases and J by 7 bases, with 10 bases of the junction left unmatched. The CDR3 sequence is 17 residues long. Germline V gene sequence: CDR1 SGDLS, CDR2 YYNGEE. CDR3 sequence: CASSVGVGQELNSPLHF. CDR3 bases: TGTGCCAGCAGCGTAGGGGTCGGACAGGAGCTGAATTCACCCCTCCACTTT.

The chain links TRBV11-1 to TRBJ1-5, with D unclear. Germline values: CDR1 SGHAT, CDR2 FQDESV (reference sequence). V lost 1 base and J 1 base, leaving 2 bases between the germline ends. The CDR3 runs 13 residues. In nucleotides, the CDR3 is TGTGCCAGCAGCTTAGGAAGCAATCAGCCCCAGCATTTT. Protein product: CASSLGSNQPQHF.

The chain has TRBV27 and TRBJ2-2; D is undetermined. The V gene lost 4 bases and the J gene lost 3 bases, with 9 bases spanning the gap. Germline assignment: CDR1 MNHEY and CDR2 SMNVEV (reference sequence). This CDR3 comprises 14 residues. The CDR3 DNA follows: TGTGCCAGCAGTTCGACCCCGGACACCGGGGAGCTGTTTTTT. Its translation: CASSSTPDTGELFF.

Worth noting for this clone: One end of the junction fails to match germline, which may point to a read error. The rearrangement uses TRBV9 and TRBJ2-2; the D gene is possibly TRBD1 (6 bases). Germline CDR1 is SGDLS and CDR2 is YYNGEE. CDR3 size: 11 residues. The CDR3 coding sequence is TGTGCCAGCAGCGGAATAACAGGGCTGGATTTT. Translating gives CASSGITGLDF.

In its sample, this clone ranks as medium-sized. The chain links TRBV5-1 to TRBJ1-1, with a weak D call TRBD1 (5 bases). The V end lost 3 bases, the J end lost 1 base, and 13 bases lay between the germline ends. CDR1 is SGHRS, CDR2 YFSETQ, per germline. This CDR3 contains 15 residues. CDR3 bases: TGCGCCAGCAGCTGGGGGACTTATGCGAACACTGAAGCTTTCTTT. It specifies CASSWGTYANTEAFF.

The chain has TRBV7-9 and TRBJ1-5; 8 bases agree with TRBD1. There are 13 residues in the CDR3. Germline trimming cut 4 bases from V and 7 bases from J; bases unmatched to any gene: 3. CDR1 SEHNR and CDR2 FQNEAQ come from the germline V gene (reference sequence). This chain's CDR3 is CASSSTGVQPQHF. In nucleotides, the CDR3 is TGTGCCAGCAGCTCGACAGGGGTACAGCCCCAGCATTTT.

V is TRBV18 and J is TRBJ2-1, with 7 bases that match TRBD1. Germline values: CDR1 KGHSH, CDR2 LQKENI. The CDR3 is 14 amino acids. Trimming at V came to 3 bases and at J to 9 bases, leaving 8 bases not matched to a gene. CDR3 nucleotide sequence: TGTGCCAGCTCACCCGGCCAGGGGGTCGGTGAGCAGTTCTTC. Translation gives CASSPGQGVGEQFF.

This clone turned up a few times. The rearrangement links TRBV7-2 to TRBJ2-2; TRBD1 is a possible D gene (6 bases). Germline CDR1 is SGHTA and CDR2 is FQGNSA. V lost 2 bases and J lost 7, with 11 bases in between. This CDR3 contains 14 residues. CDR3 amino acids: CASSLLGGGGELFF. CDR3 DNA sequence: TGTGCCAGCAGCTTATTAGGGGGTGGCGGGGAGCTGTTTTTT.

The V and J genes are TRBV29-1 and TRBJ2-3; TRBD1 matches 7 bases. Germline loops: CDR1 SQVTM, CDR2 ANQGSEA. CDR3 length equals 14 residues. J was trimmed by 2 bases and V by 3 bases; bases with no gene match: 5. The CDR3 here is CSVEEDRPTDTQYF. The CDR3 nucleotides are TGCAGCGTTGAGGAGGACAGGCCCACAGATACGCAGTATTTT.

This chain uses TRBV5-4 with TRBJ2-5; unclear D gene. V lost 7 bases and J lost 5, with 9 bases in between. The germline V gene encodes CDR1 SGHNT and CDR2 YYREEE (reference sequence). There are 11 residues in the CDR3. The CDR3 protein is CASGSQETQYF. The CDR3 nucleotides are TGTGCCAGCGGAAGCCAGGAGACCCAGTACTTC.

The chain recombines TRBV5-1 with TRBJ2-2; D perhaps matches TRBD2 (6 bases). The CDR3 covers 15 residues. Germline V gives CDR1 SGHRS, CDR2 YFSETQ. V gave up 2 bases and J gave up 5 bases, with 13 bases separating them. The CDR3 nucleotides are TGCGCCAGCAGCTTCGGTCAGGCGGGAACCGGGGAGCTGTTTTTT. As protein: CASSFGQAGTGELFF.

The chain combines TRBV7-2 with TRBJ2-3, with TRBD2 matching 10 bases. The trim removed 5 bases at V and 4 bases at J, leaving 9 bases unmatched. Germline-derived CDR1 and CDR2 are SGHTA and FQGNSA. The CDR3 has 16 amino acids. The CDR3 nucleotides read TGTGCCAGCAGCCGAAGCAGCGGGGGGGCAGCAGATACGCAGTATTTT. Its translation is CASSRSSGGAADTQYF.

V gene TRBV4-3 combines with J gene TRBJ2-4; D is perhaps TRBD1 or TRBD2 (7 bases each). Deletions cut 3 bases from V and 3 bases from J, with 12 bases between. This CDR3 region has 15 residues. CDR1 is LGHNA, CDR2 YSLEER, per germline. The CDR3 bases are TGCGCCAGCAGCCATTCAGGGGGGGGCAAAAACATTCAGTACTTC. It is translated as CASSHSGGGKNIQYF.

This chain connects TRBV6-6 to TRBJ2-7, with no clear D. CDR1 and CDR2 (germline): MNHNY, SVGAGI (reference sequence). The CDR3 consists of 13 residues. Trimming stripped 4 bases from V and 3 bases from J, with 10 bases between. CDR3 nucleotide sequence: TGTGCCAGCAGTTTCGCGGCCGGCTACGAGCAGTACTTC. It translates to CASSFAAGYEQYF.

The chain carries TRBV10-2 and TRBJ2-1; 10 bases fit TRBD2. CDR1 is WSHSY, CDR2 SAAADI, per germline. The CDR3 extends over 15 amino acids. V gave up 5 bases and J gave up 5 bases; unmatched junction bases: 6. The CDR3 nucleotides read TGCGCCAGCAGTAGGGGACTAGCGAGCCACAATGAGCAGTTCTTC. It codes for CASSRGLASHNEQFF.

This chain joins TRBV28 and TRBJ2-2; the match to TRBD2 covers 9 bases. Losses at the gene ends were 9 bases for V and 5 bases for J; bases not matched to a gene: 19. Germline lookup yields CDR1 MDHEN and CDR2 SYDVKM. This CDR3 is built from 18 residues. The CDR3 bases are TGTGCCAGTATCACTAGGACTAGCGCACGAACTAGGACCGGGGAGCTGTTTTTT. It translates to CASITRTSARTRTGELFF.

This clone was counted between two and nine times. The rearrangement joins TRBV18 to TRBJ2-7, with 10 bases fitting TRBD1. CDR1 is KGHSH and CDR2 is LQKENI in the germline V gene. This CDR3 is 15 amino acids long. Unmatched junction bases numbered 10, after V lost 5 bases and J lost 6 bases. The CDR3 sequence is CASSKMGTGASEQYF. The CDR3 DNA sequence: TGTGCCAGCTCAAAGATGGGGACAGGGGCTTCCGAGCAGTACTTC.

CDR3 residues: CAWSKGGNQETQYF. In DNA, the CDR3 is TGTGCCTGGAGTAAAGGGGGTAACCAAGAGACCCAGTACTTC. V gene TRBV30 combines with J gene TRBJ2-5; possible D gene TRBD1, 6 bases. Between the trimmed V and J ends, which lost 2 bases and 0 bases, there was a span of 10 bases. The CDR3 contains 14 residues. The germline V gene encodes CDR1 GTSNPN and CDR2 SVGIG (reference sequence).

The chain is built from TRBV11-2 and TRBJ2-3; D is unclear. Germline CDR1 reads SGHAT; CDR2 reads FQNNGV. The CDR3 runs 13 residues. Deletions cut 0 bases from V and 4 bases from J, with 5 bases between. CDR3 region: CASSLDRADTQYF. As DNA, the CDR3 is TGTGCCAGCAGCTTAGATCGGGCAGATACGCAGTATTTT.